These 9 T cell receptor beta chains were all obtained from the same sample, sequenced in a study of T cells in Graves' hyperthyroidism and ophthalmopathy. Using RNA transcripts as the source, TCR beta CDR3 regions were amplified. First-round RT-PCR with HTBI primers amplified the TCR CDR3 region. TCRdb reprocessed the multiplex PCR reads with MiXCR, giving one entry per CDR3 protein. The table includes roughly 720,000 distinct CDR3 sequences, around a sixth detected once. Sequencing was carried out using blood. The receptors here all came from a man aged 50 to 59 with Graves' hyperthyroidism.

This clonotype was found many times. The chain carries TRBV28 and TRBJ2-7; D may correspond to TRBD1 or TRBD2 (5 bases each). The germline V and J ends were trimmed by 5 bases and 5 bases, with 13 bases remaining between them. The CDR3 spans 13 residues. Germline V CDR1 and CDR2: MDHEN, SYDVKM. The CDR3 DNA reads TGTGCCAGCAGTACACCCCAGGGAGACGAGCAGTACTTC. Protein product: CASSTPQGDEQYF.

This clonotype has a handful of counts. The rearrangement uses TRBV11-2 and TRBJ2-2, with unresolved D. Germline CDR1 SGHAT, CDR2 FQNNGV. Trimming took off 3 bases at V and 9 bases at J, with 8 bases between the two ends. The length of the CDR3 is 12 residues. Written as DNA, the CDR3 is TGTGCCAGCAGCTTGGCTTTCAGGGAGCTGTTTTTT. This translates into CASSLAFRELFF.

The chain has TRBV19 and TRBJ1-5; 10 bases fit TRBD1. Trimming took 4 bases from V and 6 from J; bases not matched to a gene: 3. Germline V lookup: CDR1 LNHDA, CDR2 SQIVND (reference sequence). The CDR3 runs 14 residues. The CDR3 DNA reads as TGTGCCAGTAGTAGACAGGGGGCAATTCAGCCCCAGCATTTT. It translates to CASSRQGAIQPQHF.

The chain couples TRBV14 to TRBJ1-3; possible D gene TRBD1, 5 bases. The V gene's germline CDR1 is SGHDN and CDR2 FVKESK. There are 13 residues in the CDR3. V lost 6 bases and J 2 bases, leaving 8 bases between the germline ends. As DNA, the CDR3 is TGTGCCAGCAGAGGGGCGGCTGGAAACACCATATATTTT. Translated: CASRGAAGNTIYF. Full variable domain (missing parts from reference TRBV14 and TRBJ1-3): EAGVTQFPSHSVIEKGQTVTLRCDPISGHDNLYWYRRVMGKEIKFLLHFVKESKQDESGMPNNRFLAERTGGTYSTLKVQPAELEDSGVYFCASRGAAGNTIYFGEGSWLTVV.

This clonotype has a handful of counts. The chain has TRBV30 and TRBJ1-2; a weak D match, TRBD1 (6 bases). CDR1 is GTSNPN, CDR2 SVGIG, per germline (reference sequence). Trimming removed 0 bases from V and 7 bases from J, with 12 bases in between. The CDR3 loop spans 13 amino acids. The CDR3 DNA reads as TGTGCCTGGAGTGTACGGGGGGCGCGTGGCTACACCTTC. Protein product: CAWSVRGARGYTF.

Ten or more counts support this clonotype. The chain carries TRBV28 and TRBJ2-5; D gene ambiguous. Germline-derived CDR1 and CDR2 are MDHEN and SYDVKM. This CDR3 has 14 amino acids. Between the trimmed V and J ends, which lost 2 bases and 1 base, there was a span of 8 bases. The CDR3 loop is CASSLQSVQETQYF. Here the CDR3 DNA reads TGTGCCAGCAGTTTACAGTCGGTCCAAGAGACCCAGTACTTC.

The J gene is TRBJ2-5, the V gene TRBV6-5, with D maybe TRBD1 (6 bases). Trimming removed 0 bases from V and 5 bases from J, with 19 bases in between. There are 17 residues in the CDR3. From germline, CDR1 is MNHEY and CDR2 SVGAGI. CDR3 bases: TGTGCCAGCAGTTACTCGGTCTACAGGGAATCGAGGGAGACCCAGTACTTC. This sequence encodes CASSYSVYRESRETQYF.

At least ten counts were recorded for this clonotype. The rearrangement joins TRBV3-1 to TRBJ1-4; D not resolved. Germline V gives CDR1 LGHDT, CDR2 YNNKEL (reference sequence). V was shortened by 5 bases and J by 6 bases, with 13 bases between the two germline ends. The CDR3 totals 14 residues. CDR3 region: CASSENGVHEKLFF. DNA of the CDR3: TGTGCCAGCAGCGAGAACGGGGTCCATGAAAAACTGTTTTTT.

This clonotype was observed at least ten times. The genes are TRBV28 and TRBJ1-2, with D uncertain. The CDR3 covers 12 residues. Germline loops: CDR1 MDHEN, CDR2 SYDVKM. Trimming removed 7 bases at V and 8 bases at J, with 14 bases between. This CDR3 is CASTLPKGGYTF. CDR3 in DNA: TGTGCCAGCACCCTACCGAAGGGCGGCTACACCTTC.